These 12 T cell receptor beta chains originate from one sample sequenced in a study of cytomegalovirus exposure and HLA in healthy donors. Sequenced by immunoSEQ multiplex PCR; TCRdb stores in-frame clones only, minus some. Among 120,000 or so clones listed, about 88% were seen once. Source material: PBMCs. These receptors were obtained from a woman younger than 30 in good health and CMV-seronegative.

V usage is TRBV29-1 and J usage is TRBJ2-1; the D gene is possibly TRBD2 (6 bases). The V gene's germline CDR1 is SQVTM and CDR2 ANQGSEA. This CDR3 contains 13 residues. V was cut by 7 bases and J by 0 bases, with 10 bases left in between. CDR3 nucleotides: TGCAGCGCTCGGGGGAGCTCCTACAATGAGCAGTTCTTC. Protein product: CSARGSSYNEQFF.

The chain recombines TRBV9 with TRBJ2-7; D is perhaps TRBD2 (5 bases). The germline V gene encodes CDR1 SGDLS and CDR2 YYNGEE. V lost 2 bases and J 2 bases, leaving 8 bases between the germline ends. This CDR3 is 13 amino acids long. The CDR3 sequence is CASSVDYTYEQYF. CDR3 DNA: TGTGCCAGCAGCGTTGACTACACCTACGAGCAGTACTTC.

The count of this clone is one. The chain combines TRBV13 with TRBJ2-2; 7 positions agree with TRBD2. Looked up from germline, CDR1 is PRHDT and CDR2 is FYEKMQ (reference sequence). This CDR3 region has 15 residues. Losses at the gene ends were 4 bases for V and 1 base for J; bases not matched to a gene: 3. The CDR3 spells CASSSTSQNTGELFF. CDR3 DNA sequence: TGTGCCAGCAGCTCGACTAGCCAGAACACCGGGGAGCTGTTTTTT.

DNA for the CDR3: TGTGCCAGCAGTTTGCCGGGACAAGAGACCCAGTACTTC. It codes for CASSLPGQETQYF. The chain carries TRBV28 and TRBJ2-5; possible D gene TRBD2, 5 bases. The CDR3 covers 13 residues. Germline-derived CDR1 and CDR2 are MDHEN and SYDVKM. With 3 bases removed from V and 2 bases from J, the gap between germline ends came to 7 bases. The entire variable domain, with the rest obtained from reference TRBV28 and TRBJ2-5, is as follows: DVKVTQSSRYLVKRTGEKVFLECVQDMDHENMFWYRQDPGLGLRLIYFSYDVKMKEKGDIPEGYSVSREKKERFSLILESASTNQTSMYLCASSLPGQETQYFGPGTRLLVL.

The chain recombines TRBV5-1 with TRBJ2-1; D ambiguous. The V end was cut by 4 bases, the J end by 0 bases, with 11 bases between. Germline values: CDR1 SGHRS, CDR2 YFSETQ. The CDR3 extends over 15 amino acids. CDR3 nucleotide sequence: TGCGCCAGCAGCCCGGAAGGCGGCTCCTACAATGAGCAGTTCTTC. Protein product: CASSPEGGSYNEQFF.

This clone appeared a single time. The chain recombines TRBV6-5 with TRBJ2-7; 10 nucleotides align to TRBD1. CDR3 length equals 15 residues. CDR1 MNHEY and CDR2 SVGAGI come from the germline V gene. The junction had 6 bases not matched to a gene; V was cut back by 6 bases and J by 1 base. In DNA, the CDR3 is TGTGCCAGCAGAGCGGGACAGGGGAGTTCCTACGAGCAGTACGTC. Translation gives CASRAGQGSSYEQYV.

J is TRBJ1-2 and V is TRBV7-8, with a possible D match to TRBD1 (6 bases). V shed 5 bases and J shed 1 base, with 8 bases lying between them. CDR3 length: 13 amino acids. CDR1 and CDR2 (germline): SGHVS, FQNEAQ. CDR3 region: CASSPDSNYGYTF. The DNA of the CDR3 is TGTGCCAGCAGCCCGGACAGTAACTATGGCTACACCTTC.

The chain joins TRBV9 to TRBJ1-3; TRBD1 agrees at 10 bases. Germline CDR1 SGDLS, CDR2 YYNGEE. The CDR3 consists of 15 residues. Losses at the gene ends were 2 bases for V and 2 bases for J; bases not matched to a gene: 1. This CDR3 is CASSVDRGPGNTIYF. CDR3 DNA sequence: TGTGCCAGCAGCGTCGACAGGGGGCCTGGAAACACCATATATTTT.

CDR3 region: CASSAGTSGEQYF. The CDR3 region has the DNA TGTGCCAGTAGTGCCGGGACTAGCGGCGAGCAGTACTTC. The chain links TRBV19 to TRBJ2-7, with 11 nucleotides matching TRBD2. The V and J ends lost 5 bases and 6 bases, in that order; junction bases with no gene match: 3. Germline loops: CDR1 LNHDA, CDR2 SQIVND (reference sequence). The CDR3 runs 13 residues. The full variable domain, rest sourced from reference TRBV19 and TRBJ2-7, is DGGITQSPKYLFRKEGQNVTLSCEQNLNHDAMYWYRQDPGQGLRLIYYSQIVNDFQKGDIAEGYSVSREKKESFPLTVTSAQKNPTAFYLCASSAGTSGEQYFGPGTRLTVT.

Written as DNA, the CDR3 is TGTGCCTGGAGTGTACAGGACGTTAATGAAAAACTGTTTTTT. Translation: CAWSVQDVNEKLFF. The chain has TRBV30 and TRBJ1-4; a weak D match, TRBD1 (5 bases). This CDR3 contains 14 residues. Trimming took off 0 bases at V and 4 bases at J, with 9 bases between the two ends. Germline V gene sequence: CDR1 GTSNPN, CDR2 SVGIG (reference sequence).

The J gene is TRBJ1-5, the V gene TRBV6-1, with 10 bases lining up with TRBD1. Trimming at V came to 8 bases and at J to 4 bases, leaving 8 bases not matched to a gene. CDR3 size: 15 residues. Germline-derived CDR1 and CDR2 are MNHNS and SASEGT. The CDR3 DNA sequence: TGTGCCAGCGATCTGGGACAGGGGATTAATCAGCCCCAGCATTTT. Residues: CASDLGQGINQPQHF.

This sequence joins TRBV11-2 and TRBJ2-1; D is unclear. V was cut by 5 bases and J by 2 bases, with 13 bases left in between. CDR1 is SGHAT and CDR2 is FQNNGV in the germline V gene. CDR3 length: 15 residues. In DNA form, the CDR3 reads TGTGCCAGCAGCCAGGCCCTCGTGGCCTACAATGAGCAGTTCTTC. This translates into CASSQALVAYNEQFF.